Shown below are 26 T cell receptor beta chains from a single sample sequenced in a study of OX40 agonist ivuxolimab in advanced cancers. The method was immunoSEQ multiplex PCR; TCRdb's version includes in-frame clones alone and lacks a portion of them. The sample lists more than 55,000 clones, more than 65% occurring once. The sequencing here drew on CD4+ or CD8+ T cells sorted from blood, taken in a trial of the OX40 agonist ivuxolimab. These receptors were collected from an adult with an advanced solid tumor such as melanoma, head and neck, liver or kidney cancer.

The gene calls are TRBV6-4 and TRBJ2-2; D not certain. The V end lost 2 bases, the J end lost 3 bases, and 4 bases lay between the germline ends. This CDR3 has 13 amino acids. Germline loops: CDR1 MRHNA, CDR2 SNTAGT. The chain's CDR3 is CASSDRDTGELFF. Here the CDR3 DNA reads TGTGCCAGCAGTGACAGGGACACCGGGGAGCTGTTTTTT.

The chain combines TRBV4-2 with TRBJ2-7; 8 bases fit TRBD2. The CDR3 sequence is 13 residues long. Germline V lookup: CDR1 LGHNA, CDR2 YNFKEQ. The V gene end was trimmed by 3 bases and the J gene end by 7 bases; junction bases not matched to a gene: 5. The CDR3 nucleotides read TGTGCCAGCAGCCAGGTACTAGCGGAAGAGCAGTACTTC. It translates to CASSQVLAEEQYF.

The gene calls are TRBV9 and TRBJ2-5; 11 nucleotides agree with TRBD2. The J segment lost 3 bases and the V segment lost 3 bases, leaving 7 bases of the junction unmatched. There are 16 residues in the CDR3. Germline CDR1 reads SGDLS; CDR2 reads YYNGEE. The CDR3 sequence is CASSGGTSGVKETQYF. CDR3 DNA sequence: TGTGCCAGCAGCGGAGGGACTAGCGGAGTTAAAGAGACCCAGTACTTC.

The V gene is TRBV11-2, the J gene TRBJ1-2, with a weak D call TRBD1 (5 bases). CDR1 and CDR2 from the germline V gene are SGHAT and FQNNGV. This CDR3 spans 14 amino acids. Between the trimmed V and J ends, which lost 5 bases and 2 bases, there was a span of 12 bases. In DNA form, the CDR3 reads TGTGCCAGCAGCCTCACGGGGCTGAACTATGGCTACACCTTC. It specifies CASSLTGLNYGYTF.

The rearrangement links TRBV4-1 to TRBJ2-6, with D unresolved. Germline V gene lookup returns CDR1 MGHRA and CDR2 YSYEKL. The V end lost 4 bases, the J end lost 3 bases, and 4 bases lay between the germline ends. This CDR3 has 13 residues. The CDR3 nucleotides are TGCGCCAGCAGCCTCGTTGGGGCCAACGTCCTGACTTTC. Translation: CASSLVGANVLTF.

This clone has more than one count but fewer than ten. V usage is TRBV6-5 and J usage is TRBJ1-5; TRBD1 is a possible D gene (5 bases). V gave up 5 bases and J gave up 6 bases, with 14 bases separating them. The germline V gene has CDR1 MNHEY and CDR2 SVGAGI. This CDR3 has 14 residues. CDR3: CASSPISDSQPQHF. DNA for the CDR3: TGTGCCAGCAGTCCCATCTCAGACAGTCAGCCCCAGCATTTT.

The chain couples TRBV5-1 to TRBJ1-1, with D unclear. V lost 1 base, J lost 4 bases, and 8 bases lay in between. Germline V gene lookup returns CDR1 SGHRS and CDR2 YFSETQ. CDR3 length: 13 residues. Here the CDR3 DNA reads TGCGCCAGCAGCTTGCAAGGGAGCACTGAAGCTTTCTTT. Protein product: CASSLQGSTEAFF. The entire variable domain, with the rest obtained from reference TRBV5-1 and TRBJ1-1, is as follows: KAGVTQTPRYLIKTRGQQVTLSCSPISGHRSVSWYQQTPGQGLQFLFEYFSETQRNKGNFPGRFSGRQFSNSRSEMNVSTLELGDSALYLCASSLQGSTEAFFGQGTRLTVV.

The gene calls are TRBV18 and TRBJ1-1; D perhaps matches TRBD1 (6 bases). The CDR3 loop spans 14 amino acids. Trimming shortened V by 0 bases and J by 8 bases, and 13 bases separated the two germline ends. Per the germline V gene, CDR1 is KGHSH and CDR2 is LQKENI. DNA of the CDR3: TGTGCCAGCTCACCACCTTTCGGGGGCGGCGAAGCTTTCTTT. Its protein is CASSPPFGGGEAFF.

The gene calls are TRBV11-2 and TRBJ2-2; TRBD1 is a possible D gene (7 bases). V was clipped by 4 bases and J by 3 bases, with 12 bases between them. The CDR3 has 15 residues. Germline CDR1 is SGHAT and CDR2 is FQNNGV. CDR3 sequence reads: CASSSQGGDTGELFF. The DNA of the CDR3 is TGTGCCAGCAGCTCCCAGGGGGGAGACACCGGGGAGCTGTTTTTT.

V usage is TRBV7-9 and J usage is TRBJ2-3; no clear D gene. Trimming pared 3 bases from V and 2 bases from J, leaving 18 bases between. Germline V gene sequence: CDR1 SEHNR, CDR2 FQNEAQ (reference sequence). The CDR3 contains 17 residues. The CDR3 nucleotides read TGTGCCAGCAGCTTCCCACCCCTCACACTATACACAGATACGCAGTATTTT. Encoded protein: CASSFPPLTLYTDTQYF.

This chain joins TRBV10-3 and TRBJ2-7; D possibly corresponds to TRBD1 (5 bases). CDR3 length: 17 amino acids. V lost 0 bases and J 0 bases, leaving 15 bases between the germline ends. Germline lookup yields CDR1 ENHRY and CDR2 SYGVKD. The CDR3 spells CAISESWGSISSYEQYF. Here the CDR3 DNA reads TGTGCCATCAGTGAGTCCTGGGGCAGTATATCCTCCTACGAGCAGTACTTC.

The CDR3 DNA reads TGTGCCAGCAAGGGCCCCATGAACACTGAAGCTTTCTTT. Amino acids: CASKGPMNTEAFF. The chain uses TRBV25-1 and TRBJ1-1; no clear D gene. Germline lookup yields CDR1 MGHDK and CDR2 SYGVNS. V shed 7 bases and J shed 0 bases, with 9 bases lying between them. The length of the CDR3 is 13 residues.

The chain uses TRBV7-9 and TRBJ2-3, with D possibly being TRBD2 (6 bases). The CDR3 runs to 18 residues. Trimming took off 5 bases at V and 4 bases at J, with 25 bases between the two ends. In germline, CDR1 is SEHNR, CDR2 FQNEAQ (reference sequence). CDR3 sequence: CASSPPFLPGESPDTQYF. In nucleotides, the CDR3 is TGTGCCAGCAGCCCGCCCTTCCTCCCGGGGGAGAGTCCAGATACGCAGTATTTT.

This chain links TRBV30 with TRBJ1-4; TRBD1 aligns across 7 bases. The CDR3 sequence is 15 residues long. Trimming at V came to 0 bases and at J to 4 bases, leaving 5 bases not matched to a gene. The V gene's germline CDR1 is GTSNPN and CDR2 SVGIG (reference sequence). The CDR3, as DNA: TGTGCCTGGAGTGTAAAGGGGGCGGGTAATGAAAAACTGTTTTTT. This codes for CAWSVKGAGNEKLFF. Variable domain in full (rest from reference TRBV30 and TRBJ1-4): SQTIHQWPATLVQPVGSPLSLECTVEGTSNPNLYWYRQAAGRGLQLLFYSVGIGQISSEVPQNLSASRPQDRQFILSSKKLLLSDSGFYLCAWSVKGAGNEKLFFGSGTQLSVL.

The chain combines TRBV15 with TRBJ2-7; 11 positions agree with TRBD2. Trimming at V came to 3 bases and at J to 2 bases, leaving 3 bases not matched to a gene. The CDR3 is made up of 15 amino acids. Germline CDR1 reads LNHNV; CDR2 reads YYDKDF (reference sequence). The CDR3 DNA sequence: TGTGCCACCAGCAGTCCTAGCGGGGGGCCCTACGAGCAGTACTTC. Translation gives CATSSPSGGPYEQYF.

This chain uses TRBV28 with TRBJ1-2; TRBD1 matches at 7 bases. V shed 8 bases, J shed 7 bases, and the junction held 7 bases outside the gene matches. CDR1 MDHEN and CDR2 SYDVKM come from the germline V gene. The CDR3 consists of 12 residues. CDR3 coding DNA: TGTGCCAGCGTGGGGAGGGGGCTTGGCTACACCTTC. Its protein product is CASVGRGLGYTF.

Only a few counts were recorded for this clone. V and J are TRBV7-2 and TRBJ2-3; TRBD2 is a possible D gene (6 bases). The CDR3 has 14 residues. V was shortened by 5 bases and J by 3 bases, with 12 bases between the two germline ends. Germline-derived CDR1 and CDR2 are SGHTA and FQGNSA. CDR3 coding DNA: TGTGCCAGCAGCCGGGGACTCTTTACAGATACGCAGTATTTT. Translating gives CASSRGLFTDTQYF.

In its sample, this clone was seen once. This chain uses TRBV19 with TRBJ1-1, with 7 bases identical to TRBD1. The CDR3 is 15 amino acids. V lost 3 bases to trimming and J lost 4 bases; unmatched junction nucleotides: 8. From germline, CDR1 is LNHDA and CDR2 SQIVND (reference sequence). The CDR3 sequence is CASSIQTGWATEAFF. Written as DNA, the CDR3 is TGTGCCAGTAGTATCCAGACAGGGTGGGCCACTGAAGCTTTCTTT. Together with reference TRBV19 and TRBJ1-1, the CDR3 gives the full variable domain: DGGITQSPKYLFRKEGQNVTLSCEQNLNHDAMYWYRQDPGQGLRLIYYSQIVNDFQKGDIAEGYSVSREKKESFPLTVTSAQKNPTAFYLCASSIQTGWATEAFFGQGTRLTVV.

This chain links TRBV5-4 with TRBJ1-5; D call uncertain. The germline gives CDR1 SGHNT, CDR2 YYREEE (reference sequence). The CDR3 length is 12 residues. Trimming shortened V by 2 bases and J by 11 bases, and 11 bases separated the two germline ends. For the CDR3, the DNA is TGTGCCAGCAGCTTAGGCCAGCAGGCCCAGCATTTT. This translates into CASSLGQQAQHF.

In DNA, the CDR3 is TGCGCCAGCAGCCATGGAGCAGGGGTCCCCTACGAGCAGTACTTC. Amino acids: CASSHGAGVPYEQYF. V gene TRBV4-3 combines with J gene TRBJ2-7, with a weak D call TRBD1 (6 bases). The length of the CDR3 is 15 residues. Trimming removed 3 bases from V and 2 bases from J, with 14 bases in between. From germline, CDR1 is LGHNA and CDR2 YSLEER.

V and J are TRBV28 and TRBJ2-2; tentative D call: TRBD2 (6 bases). The CDR3 is 13 amino acids. V was clipped by 1 base and J by 7 bases, with 7 bases between them. Germline lookup yields CDR1 MDHEN and CDR2 SYDVKM. The CDR3 nucleotides read TGTGCCAGCAGTTTATTCGGGGGCGGGGAGCTGTTTTTT. Translation gives CASSLFGGGELFF.

V is TRBV28 and J is TRBJ2-5; possible D gene TRBD1, 6 bases. CDR1 and CDR2 from the germline V gene are MDHEN and SYDVKM. With 2 bases removed from V and 5 bases from J, the gap between germline ends came to 12 bases. CDR3 length equals 14 residues. CDR3 in amino acids: CASSLGGRVETQYF. The CDR3 DNA is TGTGCCAGCAGTTTAGGGGGCAGGGTGGAGACCCAGTACTTC.

The CDR3 loop reads CAISEQMNTEAFF. In nucleotides, the CDR3 is TGTGCCATCAGTGAACAGATGAACACTGAAGCTTTCTTT. V gene TRBV10-3 combines with J gene TRBJ1-1, with unresolved D. The ends were cut back, 3 bases at V and 0 bases at J, with 5 bases in the middle. The CDR3 has 13 residues. Germline loops: CDR1 ENHRY, CDR2 SYGVKD.

The rearrangement uses TRBV25-1 and TRBJ1-1; possible D gene TRBD1, 5 bases. Looked up from germline, CDR1 is MGHDK and CDR2 is SYGVNS. Trimming pared 5 bases from V and 3 bases from J, leaving 16 bases between. The CDR3 consists of 15 residues. CDR3: CASSPREGWYTEAFF. The DNA of the CDR3 is TGTGCCAGCAGTCCCAGGGAAGGGTGGTACACTGAAGCTTTCTTT.

V and J are TRBV5-8 and TRBJ2-7, with D possibly matching TRBD2 (5 bases). In germline, CDR1 is SGHTS, CDR2 YDEGEE. Trimming left V 0 bases short and J 6 bases short, with 7 bases between. The CDR3 is 12 amino acids. The CDR3 region is CASSLASLEQYF. The CDR3 DNA reads as TGTGCCAGCAGCTTGGCTAGCCTCGAGCAGTACTTC.

In nucleotides, the CDR3 is TGCAGCGTTGGATCCAGGGGGCTGCAGACCCAGTACTTC. Protein: CSVGSRGLQTQYF. The chain combines TRBV29-1 with TRBJ2-5; TRBD1 matches 8 bases. CDR1 is SQVTM, CDR2 ANQGSEA, per germline. The CDR3 runs to 13 residues. V shed 4 bases, J shed 6 bases, and the junction held 7 bases outside the gene matches.